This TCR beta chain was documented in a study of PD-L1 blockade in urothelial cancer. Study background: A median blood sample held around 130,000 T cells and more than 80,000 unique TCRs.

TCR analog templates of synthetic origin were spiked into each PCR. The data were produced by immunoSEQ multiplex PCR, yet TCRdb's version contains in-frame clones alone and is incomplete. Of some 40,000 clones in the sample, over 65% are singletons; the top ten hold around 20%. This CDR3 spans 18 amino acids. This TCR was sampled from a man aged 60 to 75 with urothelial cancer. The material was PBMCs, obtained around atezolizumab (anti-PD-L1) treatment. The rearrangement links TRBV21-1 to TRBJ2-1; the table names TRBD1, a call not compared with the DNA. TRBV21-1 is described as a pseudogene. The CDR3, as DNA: TGTGCCAGCAGCAAAGGTTGGGGCAGGCCTACCCAATACAATGAGCAGTTCTTC. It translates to CASSKGWGRPTQYNEQFF.